This note documents a single T cell receptor (beta chain) sequence. CDR3 length equals 13 residues. Germline V gene data show CDR1 as SNHLY and CDR2 as FYNNEI. The ends were cut back, 7 bases at V and 4 bases at J, with 13 bases in the middle. The TCRbeta library was prepared with unique molecular identifiers. MiXCR was run by TCRdb on the PCR reads, yielding one entry per CDR3 protein. The table shows approximately 650,000 distinct CDR3 sequences, with around 13% occurring only once. The data are from a study of T-cell reconstitution after alpha-beta-depleted transplantation in children. The sequence was collected from a girl aged 2 to 9 with congenital amegakaryocytic thrombocytopenia, due to receive a stem cell transplant. Sequencing used PBMCs, obtained before TCRalphabeta/CD19-depleted stem cell transplant. The V call is TRBV2, the J call TRBJ1-2, with D perhaps matching TRBD1 (5 bases). The CDR3 DNA follows: TGTGCCAGCAATGGGGCCGCGGTCTATGGCTACACCTTC. Residues: CASNGAAVYGYTF.